This is a list of T cell receptor beta chains from one sample in a study of shared clonotypes between healthy human individuals. The repertoire was sequenced with immunoSEQ multiplex PCR; TCRdb's copy has only in-frame clones and lacks some. In the table there are about 2.1 million clones, just over 90% of which are singletons. Sequencing was done on a sample of naive CD8+ T cells from PBMCs. The receptors shown here come from a young man in good health. Some clones in this sample may be carry-over from other donors' samples. CDR3s include the opening cysteine and the closing phenylalanine or tryptophan. D genes are given only for firm matches. Clone size is shown for a subset of rows, as once, few, many or a class of expanded clone.

>once|TRBV28|NA|TRBJ1-4
TGTGCCAGCAGCCTCCTAGAGGGCCTTAATGAAAAACTGTTTTTT
CASSLLEGLNEKLFF
>NA|TRBV5-6|NA|TRBJ1-1
TGTGCCAGCAGCAGTATACAGAGGGGCACTGAAGCTTTCTTT
CASSSIQRGTEAFF
>NA|TRBV19|TRBD1|TRBJ1-4
TGTGCCAGTATCTCGGACAGGTCGGGTGAAAAACTGTTTTTT
CASISDRSGEKLFF
>NA|TRBV6-5|NA|TRBJ2-4
TGTGCCAGCAGTCCTCTGGTCAAAAACATTCAGTACTTC
CASSPLVKNIQYF
>NA|TRBV9|TRBD1|TRBJ2-7
TGTGCCAGCAGCGAACGGACAGGGGTCTACGAGCAGTACTTC
CASSERTGVYEQYF
>NA|TRBV30|NA|TRBJ1-1
TGTGCCTGGAGTGTACTGGTTAACACTGAAGCTTTCTTT
CAWSVLVNTEAFF
>NA|TRBV7-9|NA|TRBJ2-1
TGTGCCAGCAGCTTAAGATCGGGAGCCTACAATGAGCAGTTCTTC
CASSLRSGAYNEQFF
>NA|TRBV10-1|NA|TRBJ2-2
TGCGCCAGCAGCCTCAAATCTACCGGGTTTTCCGGGGAGCTGTTTTTT
CASSLKSTGFSGELFF
>NA|TRBV7-2|TRBD1|TRBJ2-1
TGTGCCAGCAGCCCCCGGACAGGGGTATGGGACAATGAGCAGTTCTTC
CASSPRTGVWDNEQFF
>NA|TRBV7-9|TRBD1|TRBJ1-2
TGTGCCAGCAGCTCGGGGGACAGGGGACCTGGCTACACCTTC
CASSSGDRGPGYTF
>NA|TRBV4-1|NA|TRBJ1-6
TGCGCCAGCAGCCATGATACAGGGTCGGCCTATAATTCACCCCTCCACTTT
CASSHDTGSAYNSPLHF
>NA|TRBV4-1|NA|TRBJ2-2
TGCGCCAGCAGCCAATGGTCTGGGAACACCGGGGAGCTGTTTTTT
CASSQWSGNTGELFF
>NA|TRBV14|NA|TRBJ1-2
TGTGCCAGCAGCGGTCCGGGATTCTACTATGGCTACACCTTC
CASSGPGFYYGYTF
>NA|TRBV2|TRBD1|TRBJ2-7
TGTGCCAGCAGAGGACAGGGGTTTTACGAGCAGTACTTC
CASRGQGFYEQYF
>NA|TRBV5-1|NA|TRBJ2-7
TGCGCCAGCAGCTTGGACAGTGGCTACGAGCAGTACTTC
CASSLDSGYEQYF
>once|TRBV6-5|NA|TRBJ1-5
TGTGCCAGCAGCCCATACAGGAACAATCAGCCCCAGCATTTT
CASSPYRNNQPQHF
>NA|TRBV27|TRBD1|TRBJ1-2
TGTGCCAGCAGTTTATCCGCGACAGGGGAGGACGGCTACACCTTC
CASSLSATGEDGYTF
>NA|TRBV9|NA|TRBJ1-2
TGTGCCAGCAGCGTAGCAAGGAGTGGCTACACCTTC
CASSVARSGYTF
>NA|TRBV7-9|TRBD2|TRBJ2-1
TGTGCCAGCAGCTTAGATCCAGGAGTAGCGGGGAACAATGAGCAGTTCTTC
CASSLDPGVAGNNEQFF
>few|TRBV9|TRBD2|TRBJ2-7
TGTGCCAGCAGCGCATACGGAGGGGCGGGAGGCCCCCTCTACGAGCAGTACTTC
CASSAYGGAGGPLYEQYF
>NA|TRBV27|NA|TRBJ1-5
TGTGCCAGCAGTTTAGGGGGGGGGTATAGCAATCAGCCCCAGCATTTT
CASSLGGGYSNQPQHF
>few|TRBV9|NA|TRBJ1-1
TGTGCCAGCACCGAGATAGCCGACACTGAAGCTTTCTTT
CASTEIADTEAFF
>NA|TRBV30|NA|TRBJ2-7
TGTGCCTGGAGTGTACCTCCTTACCAATACGAGCAGTACTTC
CAWSVPPYQYEQYF